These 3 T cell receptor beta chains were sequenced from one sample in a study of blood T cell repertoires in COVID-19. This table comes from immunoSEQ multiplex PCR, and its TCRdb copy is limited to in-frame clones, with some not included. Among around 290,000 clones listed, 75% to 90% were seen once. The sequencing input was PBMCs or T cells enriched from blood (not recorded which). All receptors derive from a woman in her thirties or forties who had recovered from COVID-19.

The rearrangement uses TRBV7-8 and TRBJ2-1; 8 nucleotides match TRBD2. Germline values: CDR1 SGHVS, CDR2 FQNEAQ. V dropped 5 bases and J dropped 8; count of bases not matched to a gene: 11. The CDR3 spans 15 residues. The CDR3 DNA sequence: TGTGCCAGCAGCCACCCGCGGGAGGACCTCCATGAGCAGTTCTTC. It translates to CASSHPREDLHEQFF.

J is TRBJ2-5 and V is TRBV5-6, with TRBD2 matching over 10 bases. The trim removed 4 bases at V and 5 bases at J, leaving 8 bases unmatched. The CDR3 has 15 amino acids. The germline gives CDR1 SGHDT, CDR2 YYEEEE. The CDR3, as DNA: TGTGCCAGCAGCCCAGGGACTAGCGTCACCGAGACCCAGTACTTC. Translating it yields CASSPGTSVTETQYF. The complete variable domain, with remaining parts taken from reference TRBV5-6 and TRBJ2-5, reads DAGVTQSPTHLIKTRGQQVTLRCSPKSGHDTVSWYQQALGQGPQFIFQYYEEEERQRGNFPDRFSGHQFPNYSSELNVNALLLGDSALYLCASSPGTSVTETQYFGPGTRLLVL.

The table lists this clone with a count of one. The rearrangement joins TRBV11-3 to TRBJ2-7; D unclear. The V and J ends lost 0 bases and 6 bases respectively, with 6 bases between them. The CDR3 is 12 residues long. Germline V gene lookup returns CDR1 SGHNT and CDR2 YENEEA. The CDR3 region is CASSLDTREQYF. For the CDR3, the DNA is TGTGCCAGCAGCTTAGATACACGCGAGCAGTACTTC.